The source of this T cell receptor (beta chain) is a study of regulatory T cells in long-lasting Graves disease. Points from the study as a whole: TRBV28, TRBJ1-2 and TRBJ2-5 were favored in persistent disease. Accuracy may have suffered from the small sample size.

Assembly of TCR beta libraries relied on iRepertoire HTBI primers together with Arm-PCR of CDR3 regions. One entry per CDR3 protein results from TCRdb running MiXCR on the multiplex PCR reads. The sample comprises some 420,000 distinct CDR3 sequences, about 20% of which are singletons, and around 13% rests with the top ten. The CDR3 runs to 12 residues. Germline V gene sequence: CDR1 DFQATT, CDR2 SNEGSKA (reference sequence). Trimming left V 0 bases short and J 3 bases short, with 6 bases between. Time point here: persistent/refractory GD, antithyroid drugs over 5 years with positive TRAb. RNA isolated from PBMCs was used to make the TCR library. Diagnosis followed American Thyroid Association guidelines for Graves' disease. As collected, the peripheral blood samples measured about 9.6 milliliters each and went into EDTA tubes. Notes on this clonotype: As yet, its antigen is unknown.

The sequence was obtained from a female donor with Graves disease. The sample in question was peripheral blood mononuclear cells (PBMCs), obtained when the disease was refractory, from a patient treated with antithyroid drugs. V and J are TRBV20-1 and TRBJ2-7; D is unresolved. CDR3 sequence reads: CSARDAVYEQYF. The CDR3, as DNA: TGCAGTGCTAGAGATGCGGTCTACGAGCAGTACTTC.